The 32 T cell receptor beta chains below were found in one sample sequenced in a study of immune characterization of retroperitoneal liposarcoma (dated by TCRdb to the late 2010s). Preparation of the library involved PCR. The sequencer listed for this sample is NextSeq 500. TCRdb ran its own pipeline on the public reads, namely fastp trimming at Q25 and MiXCR clone calling, and kept in-frame beta chains. Rows with one shared CDR3 protein collapse into an entry with the most common genes and DNA. Recorded for this sample are under 9,000 distinct CDR3 sequences; over 25% of them occurred a single time. The ten largest clonotypes hold roughly 40% of the sample. Sequencing used blood. All receptors derive from a male donor with retroperitoneal liposarcoma.

This clonotype was detected a few times. V is TRBV7-2 and J is TRBJ1-6; D unresolved. This CDR3 has 11 residues. Germline V CDR1 and CDR2: SGHTA, FQGNSA. V lost 5 bases and J 14 bases, leaving 10 bases between the germline ends. The CDR3 protein is CASSPESTLHF. Written as DNA, the CDR3 is TGTGCCAGCAGCCCCGAATCAACCCTCCACTTT.

The genes are TRBV7-2 and TRBJ2-1; D possibly corresponds to TRBD2 (6 bases). Near its end, the DNA agrees better with TRBJ2-7, so the J call may be wrong. In germline, CDR1 is SGHTA, CDR2 FQGNSA. This CDR3 region has 14 residues. The CDR3 DNA is TGTGCCAGCAGCTTGGCGGGATCGATGAGTGAGCAGTACTTC. It specifies CASSLAGSMSEQYF.

By sample fraction, this clonotype is large. V usage is TRBV7-8 and J usage is TRBJ2-3, with D perhaps TRBD1 (5 bases). In germline, CDR1 is SGHVS, CDR2 FQNEAQ. The CDR3 has 16 residues. The V end lost 5 bases, the J end lost 3 bases, and 18 bases lay between the germline ends. CDR3 in amino acids: CASSGVAGLITDTQYF. The DNA of the CDR3 is TGTGCCAGCAGCGGCGTCGCAGGGCTTATAACAGATACGCAGTATTTT.

The gene calls are TRBV6-1 and TRBJ1-4, with unresolved D. The CDR3 consists of 10 residues. CDR1 MNHNS and CDR2 SASEGT come from the germline V gene. The germline V and J ends were trimmed by 8 bases and 12 bases, with 10 bases remaining between them. The CDR3 loop reads CASAKVELFF. CDR3 DNA: TGTGCCAGCGCTAAGGTAGAACTGTTTTTT.

The chain employs TRBV6-6 and TRBJ2-2, with D maybe TRBD2 (5 bases). The germline CDR1 and CDR2 sequences are MNHNY and SVGAGI (reference sequence). The CDR3 length is 15 residues. The V end was cut by 6 bases, the J end by 5 bases, with 16 bases between. CDR3 nucleotide sequence: TGTGCCAGCAGCTTGTCCGCCCGGGGAACCGGGGAGCTGTTTTTT. As protein: CASSLSARGTGELFF.

The rearrangement uses TRBV6-6 and TRBJ2-1; no reliable D call. V was cut by 6 bases and J by 9 bases, with 12 bases left in between. The length of the CDR3 is 12 residues. Germline V gene sequence: CDR1 MNHNY, CDR2 SVGAGI (reference sequence). The CDR3 bases are TGTGCCAGCAGAGCCAACGTGGGTGAGCAGTTCTTC. It translates to CASRANVGEQFF.

This clonotype is medium-sized within its sample. The V call is TRBV27, the J call TRBJ2-1, with TRBD1 matching 9 bases. The DNA end favors TRBJ2-7, so the J call may be wrong. Per germline, CDR1 MNHEY and CDR2 SMNVEV (reference sequence). This CDR3 spans 16 amino acids. The CDR3 DNA is TGTGCCAGTCATACGACGTGGGACAGGGACCCCTACGAGCAGTACTTC. Protein product: CASHTTWDRDPYEQYF.

This sequence joins TRBV7-2 and TRBJ2-3, with D unresolved. Germline lookup yields CDR1 SGHTA and CDR2 FQGNSA. The CDR3 has 13 residues. V lost 1 base and J lost 4, with 6 bases in between. The chain's CDR3 is CASSLVFADTQYF. In DNA, the CDR3 is TGTGCCAGCAGCTTAGTATTCGCAGATACGCAGTATTTT.

This clonotype was counted between two and nine times. V gene TRBV4-1 combines with J gene TRBJ2-5; the D is unclear. The CDR3 loop spans 15 amino acids. CDR1 is MGHRA, CDR2 YSYEKL, per germline. Trimming took off 0 bases at V and 5 bases at J, with 13 bases between the two ends. The chain's CDR3 is CASSQDITPRETQYF. Here the CDR3 DNA reads TGCGCCAGCAGCCAAGATATCACCCCCCGCGAGACCCAGTACTTC.

This chain uses TRBV3-1 with TRBJ2-2; tentatively, D is TRBD2 (5 bases). V lost 0 bases and J lost 4, with 9 bases in between. CDR3 size: 15 residues. In germline, CDR1 is LGHDT, CDR2 YNNKEL (reference sequence). The CDR3 protein is CASSQDRGGTGELFF. The DNA of the CDR3 is TGTGCCAGCAGCCAAGATAGAGGAGGCACCGGGGAGCTGTTTTTT.

Within the sample, this clonotype is medium-sized. The rearrangement links TRBV11-1 to TRBJ1-5, with a possible D match to TRBD1 (5 bases). V lost 4 bases and J 0 bases, leaving 13 bases between the germline ends. Germline V gene data show CDR1 as SGHAT and CDR2 as FQDESV (reference sequence). The CDR3 consists of 16 residues. CDR3 bases: TGTGCCAGCAGCTCCGGACGGGGACCTAGCAATCAGCCCCAGCATTTT. It is translated as CASSSGRGPSNQPQHF.

This clonotype was observed a handful of times. J is TRBJ2-3 and V is TRBV5-1; 9 bases match TRBD1. The trim removed 0 bases at V and 3 bases at J, leaving 2 bases unmatched. This CDR3 comprises 15 residues. Germline CDR1 is SGHRS and CDR2 is YFSETQ. CDR3 nucleotides: TGCGCCAGCAGCTTGGGGGACAGGGTGACAGATACGCAGTATTTT. Its translation is CASSLGDRVTDTQYF.

The V call is TRBV7-8, the J call TRBJ2-4, with a possible D match to TRBD1 (5 bases). CDR3 length: 14 amino acids. Trimming left V 4 bases short and J 8 bases short, with 15 bases between. From germline, CDR1 is SGHVS and CDR2 FQNEAQ. The CDR3 loop reads CASSSQGTGDIQYF. The DNA for the CDR3 is TGTGCCAGCAGCTCGCAGGGTACAGGAGACATTCAGTACTTC.

This clonotype was recorded at least ten times. The V and J genes are TRBV7-2 and TRBJ2-3; 13 positions match TRBD2. CDR3 length equals 16 residues. Germline V gives CDR1 SGHTA, CDR2 FQGNSA. The V segment lost 4 bases and the J segment 2 bases; nucleotides outside the gene matches: 3. CDR3 sequence (DNA): TGTGCCAGCAGCTCGACTAGCGGGGGGATCACAGATACGCAGTATTTT. Translation gives CASSSTSGGITDTQYF.

This clonotype has a count of ten or more. The chain employs TRBV4-3 and TRBJ1-2; D is unresolved. Trimming left V 1 base short and J 2 bases short, with 14 bases between. CDR1 LGHNA and CDR2 YSLEER come from the germline V gene. There are 16 residues in the CDR3. The CDR3 nucleotides read TGCGCCAGCAGCCAAGGGGCCCAGACTGGCAACTATGGCTACACCTTC. This translates into CASSQGAQTGNYGYTF.

This clonotype was observed at least ten times. The V call is TRBV12-5, the J call TRBJ1-1; 9 nucleotides agree with TRBD1. The V gene end was trimmed by 0 bases and the J gene end by 4 bases; junction bases not matched to a gene: 6. CDR1 is LGHNT and CDR2 is FRNRAP in the germline V gene. The CDR3 spans 16 residues. The CDR3 DNA sequence: TGTGCTAGTGGTTTGGTCGGACAGGGGAGAGTCACTGAAGCTTTCTTT. This gives the protein CASGLVGQGRVTEAFF.

This clonotype was observed a few times. The chain couples TRBV6-1 to TRBJ2-1; TRBD1 matches 10 bases. After removal of 5 bases from V and 6 bases from J, the junction contained 7 bases not matched to a gene. Germline V gene data show CDR1 as MNHNS and CDR2 as SASEGT. The CDR3 spans 15 residues. CDR3 in amino acids: CASSPRDRGSNEQFF. DNA for the CDR3: TGTGCCAGCAGTCCCCGGGACAGGGGAAGCAATGAGCAGTTCTTC.

This clonotype was seen a handful of times. The chain is built from TRBV6-1 and TRBJ2-3, with 11 bases that match TRBD1. Germline V CDR1 and CDR2: MNHNS, SASEGT. This CDR3 comprises 16 residues. V was pared by 2 bases and J by 3 bases, with 4 bases of the junction left unmatched. The CDR3 coding sequence is TGTGCCAGCAGTGAATGGGGGACAGGGGGGACAGATACGCAGTATTTT. Residues: CASSEWGTGGTDTQYF.

In its sample, this clonotype is medium-sized. The chain joins TRBV12-3 or TRBV12-4 to TRBJ2-1; 12 bases agree with TRBD2. V dropped 6 bases and J dropped 5; count of bases not matched to a gene: 2. This CDR3 is 14 amino acids long. The CDR3 region has the DNA TGTGCCAGCAGCCTAGCGGGGGGGAACAATGAGCAGTTCTTC. Translation gives CASSLAGGNNEQFF.

The chain carries TRBV27 and TRBJ2-6; the D is unclear. The CDR3 is 15 amino acids. Germline V gives CDR1 MNHEY, CDR2 SMNVEV (reference sequence). The V end was cut by 6 bases, the J end by 0 bases, with 9 bases between. The CDR3 reads CASRGIGSGANVLTF. CDR3 bases: TGTGCCAGCAGGGGAATTGGCTCTGGGGCCAACGTCCTGACTTTC.

The chain is built from TRBV7-2 and TRBJ1-6; D might be TRBD1 (5 bases). Trimming cost V 5 bases and J 6 bases, with 11 bases left between them. Germline-derived CDR1 and CDR2 are SGHTA and FQGNSA. This CDR3 comprises 14 residues. The CDR3 here is CASSPGLINSPLHF. For the CDR3, the DNA is TGTGCCAGCAGCCCGGGACTGATTAATTCACCCCTCCACTTT.

This clonotype was found many times. V gene TRBV12-3 or TRBV12-4 combines with J gene TRBJ2-5, with a possible D match to TRBD1 (5 bases). CDR3 length equals 14 residues. V lost 4 bases and J 4 bases, leaving 13 bases between the germline ends. As DNA, the CDR3 is TGTGCCAGCAGTTCCACTCGGACACGAGAGACCCAGTACTTC. Translation gives CASSSTRTRETQYF.

This clonotype has at least ten counts. The V gene is TRBV6-1, the J gene TRBJ2-1; 10 bases are a match to TRBD2. The germline V gene has CDR1 MNHNS and CDR2 SASEGT. The CDR3 is made up of 15 amino acids. V shed 0 bases and J 16 bases; nucleotides not matched to a gene: 12. As DNA, the CDR3 is TGTGCCAGCAGTGAAGCTCACCGGACCGGGACTAGCGCCTTCTTC. Its protein is CASSEAHRTGTSAFF.

The chain links TRBV6-5 to TRBJ1-1; a weak D match, TRBD1 (5 bases). V lost 0 bases and J 0 bases, leaving 14 bases between the germline ends. From germline, CDR1 is MNHEY and CDR2 SVGAGI. The CDR3 sequence is 17 residues long. Here the CDR3 reads CASSYSQLGVMNTEAFF. The DNA of the CDR3 is TGTGCCAGCAGTTACTCCCAGTTGGGGGTCATGAACACTGAAGCTTTCTTT.

This clonotype has a handful of counts. V is TRBV29-1 and J is TRBJ1-1, with D unresolved. This CDR3 comprises 13 residues. V lost 7 bases and J lost 0, with 12 bases in between. Germline loops: CDR1 SQVTM, CDR2 ANQGSEA. CDR3 in amino acids: CSASVGMNTEAFF. The CDR3 nucleotides read TGCAGCGCCTCGGTGGGCATGAACACTGAAGCTTTCTTT.

The table lists this clonotype with a few counts. This chain connects TRBV20-1 to TRBJ2-5, with a tentative D call TRBD1 (5 bases). The end of the DNA is better explained by TRBJ2-7, so the J call may be wrong. CDR3 length equals 14 residues. Germline-derived CDR1 and CDR2 are DFQATT and SNEGSKA (reference sequence). This CDR3 reads CSAGVPTAYYEQYF. DNA for the CDR3: TGCAGTGCAGGGGTTCCCACGGCTTACTACGAGCAGTACTTC.

The CDR3 here is CASFNQGGGSEAFF. The CDR3 DNA is TGTGCCAGCTTTAACCAGGGGGGTGGCTCTGAAGCTTTCTTT. The chain uses TRBV27 and TRBJ1-1; 7 bases fit TRBD1. The CDR3 loop spans 14 amino acids. Germline CDR1 reads MNHEY; CDR2 reads SMNVEV (reference sequence). V lost 8 bases and J lost 6; bases outside the gene matches: 12.

This clonotype has a count of ten or more. V is TRBV6-1 and J is TRBJ1-4, with a weak D call TRBD1 (6 bases). Trimming left V 6 bases short and J 5 bases short, with 16 bases between. This CDR3 region has 15 residues. Germline V gene data show CDR1 as MNHNS and CDR2 as SASEGT. The CDR3 loop is CASSLGGRSNEKLFF. Here the CDR3 DNA reads TGTGCCAGCAGCTTAGGGGGGAGGTCAAATGAAAAACTGTTTTTT.

The chain employs TRBV4-2 and TRBJ1-1; 9 bases match TRBD2. The DNA end is a closer match to TRBJ2-3, so the J assignment may be wrong. The CDR3 is 16 amino acids. Germline CDR1 is LGHNA and CDR2 is YNFKEQ. CDR3: CASSQERRLAADTQYF. The DNA for the CDR3 is TGTGCCAGCAGCCAAGAAAGGAGACTAGCGGCCGATACGCAGTATTTT.

The V and J genes are TRBV6-6 and TRBJ2-5; D may match TRBD1 or TRBD2 (6 bases each). The J call is in doubt because the DNA end fits TRBJ2-1 better. Germline CDR1 and CDR2: MNHNY and SVGAGI (reference sequence). The CDR3 is 16 amino acids. The CDR3 loop is CASSQGLGGTYNEQFF. CDR3 in DNA: TGTGCCAGCAGTCAGGGGCTGGGGGGTACCTACAATGAGCAGTTCTTC.

The CDR3 coding sequence is TGTGCCAGCAGTGTTCGGACTAATGAAAAACTGTTTTTT. As protein: CASSVRTNEKLFF. The genes are TRBV25-1 and TRBJ1-4; D not certain. Trimming took 4 bases from V and 2 from J, leaving 5 bases between them. CDR1 and CDR2 from the germline V gene are MGHDK and SYGVNS. CDR3 length: 13 residues. The whole variable domain, remainder taken from reference TRBV25-1 and TRBJ1-4, is EADIYQTPRYLVIGTGKKITLECSQTMGHDKMYWYQQDPGMELHLIHYSYGVNSTEKGDLSSESTVSRIRTEHFPLTLESARPSHTSQYLCASSVRTNEKLFFGSGTQLSVL.

The chain carries TRBV11-3 and TRBJ1-2, with D maybe TRBD1 (6 bases). This CDR3 has 14 residues. V dropped 5 bases and J dropped 4 bases, with 14 bases sitting between them. The germline V gene has CDR1 SGHNT and CDR2 YENEEA. The CDR3 here is CASSPVWGAYGYTF. The CDR3 DNA reads as TGTGCCAGCAGCCCCGTTTGGGGGGCCTATGGCTACACCTTC.